Presented here are 22 T cell receptor beta chains from one specimen sequenced in a study of radiation and T cells in renal cell carcinoma (dated by TCRdb to 2019 to 2021). The library was obtained by the immunoSEQ multiplex PCR assay. In TCRdb, the immuneACCESS table is reduced to in-frame sequences with V and J assigned. These tables do not hold every clone; where another copy was compared, an unresolved V gene accounts for under half, and the others remain unexplained. The sample table contains under 55,000 clones; only one count was recorded for 83% of them. The leading ten clones occupy roughly 30% of the sample. Reading the label with the study, this specimen's time point is: baseline pretreatment blood. The intended sense of this specimen's treatment or condition label: 15 Gy SBRT to primary tumor, nephrectomy 4 weeks later. The sequencing here drew on blood, taken from a patient whose treatment included radiotherapy and nephrectomy. These receptor sequences come from a woman aged 70-85 years with renal cell carcinoma.

CDR3 nucleotide sequence: TGTGCCAGCAGCTTTACACAGAACACTGAAGCTTTCTTT. Protein: CASSFTQNTEAFF. The rearrangement uses TRBV11-2 and TRBJ1-1; D is undetermined. Per germline, CDR1 SGHAT and CDR2 FQNNGV. The CDR3 runs to 13 residues. Trimming stripped 3 bases from V and 1 base from J, with 6 bases between.

The rearrangement uses TRBV5-1 and TRBJ2-3, with 10 bases matching TRBD2. The germline gives CDR1 SGHRS, CDR2 YFSETQ. The junction had 7 bases not matched to a gene; V was cut back by 3 bases and J by 9 bases. This CDR3 has 14 amino acids. The CDR3 is CASSSGLAVQTQYF. CDR3 nucleotides: TGCGCCAGCAGCTCCGGACTAGCGGTTCAGACGCAGTATTTT. Variable domain in full (rest from reference TRBV5-1 and TRBJ2-3): KAGVTQTPRYLIKTRGQQVTLSCSPISGHRSVSWYQQTPGQGLQFLFEYFSETQRNKGNFPGRFSGRQFSNSRSEMNVSTLELGDSALYLCASSSGLAVQTQYFGPGTRLTVL.

V and J are TRBV18 and TRBJ2-5; D is uncertain. CDR1 is KGHSH, CDR2 LQKENI, per germline. This CDR3 contains 12 residues. Trimming stripped 2 bases from V and 4 bases from J, with 5 bases between. DNA of the CDR3: TGTGCCAGCTCACCAAGTACAGAGACCCAGTACTTC. Residues: CASSPSTETQYF.

In this sample, this clone turned up a few times. The chain uses TRBV5-1 and TRBJ2-2; tentatively, D is TRBD2 (7 bases). Trimming took 4 bases from V and 5 from J, leaving 27 bases between them. This CDR3 spans 19 amino acids. Looked up from germline, CDR1 is SGHRS and CDR2 is YFSETQ. The CDR3 DNA reads TGCGCCAGCAGCCTCCAATTAGGCCGGGGGGCGACGGTAACCGGGGAGCTGTTTTTT. Translating gives CASSLQLGRGATVTGELFF.

The V call is TRBV7-2, the J call TRBJ2-7; the match to TRBD2 covers 12 bases. The CDR3 runs 15 residues. CDR1 and CDR2 from the germline V gene are SGHTA and FQGNSA. V lost 4 bases, J lost 4 bases, and 5 bases stayed unmatched. The CDR3 loop is CASSSTSGGGYEQYF. CDR3 DNA sequence: TGTGCCAGCAGCTCGACTAGCGGGGGCGGGTACGAGCAGTACTTC. Variable domain in full (rest from reference TRBV7-2 and TRBJ2-7): GAGVSQSPSNKVTEKGKDVELRCDPISGHTALYWYRQSLGQGLEFLIYFQGNSAPDKSGLPSDRFSAERTGGSVSTLTIQRTQQEDSAVYLCASSSTSGGGYEQYFGPGTRLTVT.

This chain connects TRBV4-1 to TRBJ2-7; D perhaps matches TRBD2 (5 bases). Deletions cut 0 bases from V and 2 bases from J, with 11 bases between. Per germline, CDR1 MGHRA and CDR2 YSYEKL. The CDR3 contains 15 residues. The CDR3, as DNA: TGCGCCAGCAGCCAAGACAGCACCGGGACCTACGAGCAGTACTTC. Its protein is CASSQDSTGTYEQYF.

This chain connects TRBV18 to TRBJ1-3; the D is unclear. The germline V and J ends were trimmed by 2 bases and 1 base, with 9 bases remaining between them. Germline CDR1 is KGHSH and CDR2 is LQKENI. This CDR3 is 15 amino acids long. The CDR3 spells CASSPSTSSGNTIYF. CDR3 coding DNA: TGTGCCAGCTCACCAAGCACATCTTCTGGAAACACCATATATTTT.

This rearrangement joins TRBV15 to TRBJ2-3, with 8 nucleotides matching TRBD1. The germline V gene has CDR1 LNHNV and CDR2 YYDKDF (reference sequence). CDR3 size: 15 residues. V lost 4 bases to trimming and J lost 6 bases; unmatched junction nucleotides: 9. The CDR3 region is CATSKIRGPGDTQYF. The CDR3, as DNA: TGTGCCACCAGCAAAATCAGGGGGCCGGGGGATACGCAGTATTTT.

This chain connects TRBV9 to TRBJ2-7; 7 bases map to TRBD2. Trimming took 5 bases from V and 1 from J; bases not matched to a gene: 12. The CDR3 contains 16 residues. Germline V CDR1 and CDR2: SGDLS, YYNGEE. Here the CDR3 reads CASSADKVSGSYEQYF. CDR3 sequence (DNA): TGTGCCAGCAGTGCGGATAAAGTTAGCGGGTCCTACGAGCAGTACTTC.

This chain uses TRBV19 with TRBJ2-5; 8 nucleotides agree with TRBD2. The CDR3 runs 14 residues. CDR1 and CDR2 from the germline V gene are LNHDA and SQIVND (reference sequence). J was trimmed by 6 bases and V by 5 bases; bases with no gene match: 8. This CDR3 reads CASSLRRGAQTQYF. The CDR3 nucleotides read TGTGCCAGTAGTCTTCGGCGGGGGGCGCAGACCCAGTACTTC.

This chain uses TRBV5-1 with TRBJ1-2; D is unresolved. V was clipped by 0 bases and J by 7 bases, with 7 bases between them. The CDR3 consists of 12 residues. Germline V gives CDR1 SGHRS, CDR2 YFSETQ. CDR3 region: CASSLEGSGYTF. In nucleotides, the CDR3 is TGCGCCAGCAGCTTGGAAGGGTCTGGCTACACCTTC.

This chain connects TRBV4-1 to TRBJ2-7; 8 bases are shared with TRBD2. The germline V gene encodes CDR1 MGHRA and CDR2 YSYEKL. Losses at the gene ends were 1 base for V and 3 bases for J; bases not matched to a gene: 5. The CDR3 consists of 15 residues. The CDR3 DNA reads TGCGCCAGCAGCCAAGTGGAGACTAGCGACTACGAGCAGTACTTC. Its translation is CASSQVETSDYEQYF.

The chain couples TRBV7-9 to TRBJ2-3, with 7 bases fitting TRBD2. The V gene's germline CDR1 is SEHNR and CDR2 FQNEAQ (reference sequence). The CDR3 contains 16 residues. With V trimmed by 0 bases and J by 2 bases, 5 bases remained unmatched. Here the CDR3 DNA reads TGTGCCAGCAGCTTAGCGCAACTAGCGTACACAGATACGCAGTATTTT. Translating it yields CASSLAQLAYTDTQYF. Full variable domain (missing parts from reference TRBV7-9 and TRBJ2-3): DTGVSQNPRHKITKRGQNVTFRCDPISEHNRLYWYRQTLGQGPEFLTYFQNEAQLEKSRLLSDRFSAERPKGSFSTLEIQRTEQGDSAMYLCASSLAQLAYTDTQYFGPGTRLTVL.

The V and J genes are TRBV7-3 and TRBJ2-2, with D perhaps assigned TRBD1 or TRBD2 (6 bases each). With 8 bases removed from V and 1 base from J, the gap between germline ends came to 11 bases. The CDR3 runs to 14 residues. Per the germline V gene, CDR1 is SGHTA and CDR2 is FQGTGA. CDR3 region: CASRGGQNTGELFF. CDR3 sequence (DNA): TGTGCCAGCCGAGGGGGGCAGAACACCGGGGAGCTGTTTTTT. The full variable domain, rest sourced from reference TRBV7-3 and TRBJ2-2, is GAGVSQTPSNKVTEKGKYVELRCDPISGHTALYWYRQSLGQGPEFLIYFQGTGAADDSGLPNDRFFAVRPEGSVSTLKIQRTERGDSAVYLCASRGGQNTGELFFGEGSRLTVL.

This clone was seen only once. The chain couples TRBV11-3 to TRBJ2-5, with TRBD2 matching over 13 bases. CDR3 length: 15 amino acids. The germline CDR1 and CDR2 sequences are SGHNT and YENEEA. V lost 5 bases to trimming and J lost 5 bases; unmatched junction nucleotides: 5. The CDR3 DNA sequence: TGTGCCAGCAGCCCCGGACTAGCGGGAGCTGAGACCCAGTACTTC. Amino acid sequence: CASSPGLAGAETQYF.

This chain connects TRBV5-6 to TRBJ1-1; possibly TRBD1 for D (5 bases). V was pared by 3 bases and J by 7 bases, with 16 bases between. The CDR3 totals 14 residues. Looked up from germline, CDR1 is SGHDT and CDR2 is YYEEEE. DNA of the CDR3: TGTGCCAGCAGCTGGGGGGTGAGGGGCCATGAAGCTTTCTTT. This translates into CASSWGVRGHEAFF.

The chain employs TRBV19 and TRBJ1-1; 7 bases agree with TRBD1. Germline V gene data show CDR1 as LNHDA and CDR2 as SQIVND (reference sequence). This CDR3 is built from 16 residues. Trimming removed 4 bases from V and 7 bases from J; junction bases left unmatched: 15. In nucleotides, the CDR3 is TGTGCCAGTAGTACCTCCTTCGACAGGGTGCGAGGTGAAGCTTTCTTT. It encodes CASSTSFDRVRGEAFF.

The CDR3 DNA is TGTGCCAGCAGCTTGAAAGGGAAAGGGGATGGCTACACCTTC. Translating it yields CASSLKGKGDGYTF. The chain carries TRBV5-4 and TRBJ1-2; possible D gene TRBD1, 5 bases. The CDR3 runs 14 residues. Germline CDR1 and CDR2: SGHNT and YYREEE (reference sequence). Trimming removed 1 base from V and 6 bases from J, with 13 bases in between.

The genes are TRBV2 and TRBJ1-2; possible D gene TRBD1, 5 bases. The CDR3 contains 12 residues. Trimming took off 5 bases at V and 7 bases at J, with 11 bases between the two ends. In germline, CDR1 is SNHLY, CDR2 FYNNEI. The DNA of the CDR3 is TGTGCCAGCAGTCCTCAGGGCGGTGGCTACACCTTC. It is translated as CASSPQGGGYTF.

The chain carries TRBV30 and TRBJ1-2, with no clear D. The CDR3 runs to 14 residues. Trimming stripped 1 base from V and 4 bases from J, with 13 bases between. Per germline, CDR1 GTSNPN and CDR2 SVGIG (reference sequence). In DNA, the CDR3 is TGTGCCTGGAGTGGTGCTTGGGTGGGCTATGGCTACACCTTC. It codes for CAWSGAWVGYGYTF.

The chain recombines TRBV6-6 with TRBJ1-1; D gene ambiguous. The CDR3 runs to 13 residues. Trimming removed 6 bases from V and 1 base from J, with 9 bases in between. Germline values: CDR1 MNHNY, CDR2 SVGAGI (reference sequence). The CDR3 region has the DNA TGTGCCAGCAGGCCGCCCGAGAACACTGAAGCTTTCTTT. Protein product: CASRPPENTEAFF.

The chain uses TRBV2 and TRBJ2-7; weak D call: TRBD1 (6 bases). The CDR3 extends over 14 amino acids. Germline assignment: CDR1 SNHLY and CDR2 FYNNEI. V was clipped by 8 bases and J by 5 bases, with 19 bases between them. The CDR3 spells CASLKGQSSHEQYF. CDR3 DNA: TGTGCCAGCCTTAAAGGACAGTCGTCCCACGAGCAGTACTTC. Variable domain in full (rest from reference TRBV2 and TRBJ2-7): EPEVTQTPSHQVTQMGQEVILRCVPISNHLYFYWYRQILGQKVEFLVSFYNNEISEKSEIFDDQFSVERPDGSNFTLKIRSTKLEDSAMYFCASLKGQSSHEQYFGPGTRLTVT.